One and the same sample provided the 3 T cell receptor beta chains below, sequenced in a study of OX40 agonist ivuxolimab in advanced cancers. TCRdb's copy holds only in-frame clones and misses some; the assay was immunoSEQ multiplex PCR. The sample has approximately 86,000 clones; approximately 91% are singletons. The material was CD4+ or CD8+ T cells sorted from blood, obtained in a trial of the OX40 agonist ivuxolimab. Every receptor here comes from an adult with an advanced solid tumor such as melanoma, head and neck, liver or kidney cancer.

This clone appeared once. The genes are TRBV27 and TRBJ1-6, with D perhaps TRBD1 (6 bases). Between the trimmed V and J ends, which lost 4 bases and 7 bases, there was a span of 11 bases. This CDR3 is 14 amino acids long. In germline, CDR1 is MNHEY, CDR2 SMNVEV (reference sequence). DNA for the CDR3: TGTGCCAGCAGTTGGGGGCAGGGGAATTCACCCCTCCACTTT. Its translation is CASSWGQGNSPLHF.

The CDR3 nucleotides read TGTGCCAGCAGGTGGCAGCCGAACACTGAAGCTTTCTTT. Translating gives CASRWQPNTEAFF. J is TRBJ1-1 and V is TRBV7-3; no firm D call. This CDR3 is 13 amino acids long. Germline V gene sequence: CDR1 SGHTA, CDR2 FQGTGA. V was shortened by 6 bases and J by 1 base, with 9 bases between the two germline ends. Looking up the rest from reference TRBV7-3 and TRBJ1-1 gives the full variable domain: GAGVSQTPSNKVTEKGKYVELRCDPISGHTALYWYRQSLGQGPEFLIYFQGTGAADDSGLPNDRFFAVRPEGSVSTLKIQRTERGDSAVYLCASRWQPNTEAFFGQGTRLTVV.

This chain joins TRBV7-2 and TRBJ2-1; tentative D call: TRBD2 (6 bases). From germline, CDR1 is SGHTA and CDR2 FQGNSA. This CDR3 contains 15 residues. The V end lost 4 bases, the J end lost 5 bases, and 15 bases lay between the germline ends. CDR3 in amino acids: CASSSEGLTNNEQFF. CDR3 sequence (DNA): TGTGCCAGCAGCTCCGAGGGACTGACAAACAATGAGCAGTTCTTC.